This TCR beta chain derives from a study of blood T cell repertoires in COVID-19. Study-wide context: Samples of COVID-19 (acute and convalescent) were obtained from the United States, Italy and Spain.

The assay was immunoSEQ multiplex PCR, and TCRdb's table has in-frame clones only and misses some. The profile shows about 220,000 clones, 70% to 85% of them singletons. Recruitment covered about two dozen US areas and drew participants whose ages spanned roughly 18 to 100 years. Participants' reported clinical history set cohort assignment. Each recovered donor of Cohort 3 presented with two negative PCRs, clearance, or symptom resolution. The CDR3 loop spans 13 amino acids. V was clipped by 6 bases and J by 3 bases; unmatched bases: 4. The chain employs TRBV12-3 or TRBV12-4 and TRBJ1-1; 7 nucleotides agree with TRBD1. The TCR originated in a man in his forties who had recovered from COVID-19. The sample taken for sequencing was PBMCs or T cells enriched from blood (not recorded which). The CDR3 loop reads CASSLDRDTEAFF. DNA of the CDR3: TGTGCCAGCAGCCTCGACAGGGACACTGAAGCTTTCTTT.